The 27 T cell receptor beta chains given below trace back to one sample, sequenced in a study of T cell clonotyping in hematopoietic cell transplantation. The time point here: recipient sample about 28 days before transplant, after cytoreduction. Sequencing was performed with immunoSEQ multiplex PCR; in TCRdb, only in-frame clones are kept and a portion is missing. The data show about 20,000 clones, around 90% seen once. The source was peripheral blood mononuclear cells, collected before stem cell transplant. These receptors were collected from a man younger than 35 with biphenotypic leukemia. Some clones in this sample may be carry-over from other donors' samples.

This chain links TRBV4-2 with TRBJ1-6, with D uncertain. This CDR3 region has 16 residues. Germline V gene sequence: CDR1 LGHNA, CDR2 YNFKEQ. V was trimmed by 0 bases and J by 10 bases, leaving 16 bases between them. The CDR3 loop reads CASSQDIGLSWSPLHF. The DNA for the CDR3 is TGTGCCAGCAGCCAAGATATCGGGTTAAGTTGGTCACCCCTCCACTTT.

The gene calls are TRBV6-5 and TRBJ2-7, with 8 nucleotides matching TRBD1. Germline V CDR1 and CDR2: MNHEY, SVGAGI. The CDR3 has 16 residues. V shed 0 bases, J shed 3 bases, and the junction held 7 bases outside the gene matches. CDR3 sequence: CASSYSRTGTYYEQYF. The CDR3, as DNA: TGTGCCAGCAGTTACTCCCGGACAGGGACCTACTACGAGCAGTACTTC.

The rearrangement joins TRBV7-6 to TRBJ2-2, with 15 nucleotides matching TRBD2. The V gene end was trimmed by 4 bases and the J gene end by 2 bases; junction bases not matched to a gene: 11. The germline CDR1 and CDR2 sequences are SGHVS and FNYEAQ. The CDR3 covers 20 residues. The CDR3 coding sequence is TGTGCCAGCAGCTCGCTTCGGGGACTAGCGGGGGGCCCTAACACCGGGGAGCTGTTTTTT. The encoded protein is CASSSLRGLAGGPNTGELFF.

CDR3 DNA: TGTGCCAGCAGCGTTTTTCCCAGGACAACCACCGGGGAGCTGTTTTTT. Its protein product is CASSVFPRTTTGELFF. The chain couples TRBV9 to TRBJ2-2, with a tentative D call TRBD1 (5 bases). The V and J ends lost 2 bases and 4 bases respectively, with 15 bases between them. The CDR3 runs to 16 residues. CDR1 is SGDLS, CDR2 YYNGEE, per germline.

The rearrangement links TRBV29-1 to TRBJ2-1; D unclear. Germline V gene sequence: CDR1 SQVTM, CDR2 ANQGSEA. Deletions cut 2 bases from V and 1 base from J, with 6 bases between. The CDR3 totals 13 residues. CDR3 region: CSVEKGSYNEQFF. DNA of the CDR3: TGCAGCGTTGAAAAGGGTTCCTACAATGAGCAGTTCTTC.

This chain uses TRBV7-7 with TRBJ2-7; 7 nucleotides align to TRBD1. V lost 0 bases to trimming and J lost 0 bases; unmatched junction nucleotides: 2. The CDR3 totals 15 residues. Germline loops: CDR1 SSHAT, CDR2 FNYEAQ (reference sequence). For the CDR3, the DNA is TGTGCCAGCAGCTTAGCAGGGGGCGGCTCCTACGAGCAGTACTTC. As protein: CASSLAGGGSYEQYF.

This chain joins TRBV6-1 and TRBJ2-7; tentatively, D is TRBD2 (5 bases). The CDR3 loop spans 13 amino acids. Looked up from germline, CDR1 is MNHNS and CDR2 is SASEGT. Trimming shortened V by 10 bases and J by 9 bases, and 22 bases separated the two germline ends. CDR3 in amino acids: CAIHRSSGGVQYF. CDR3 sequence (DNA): TGTGCCATCCACCGGTCCTCCGGAGGTGTGCAGTACTTC.

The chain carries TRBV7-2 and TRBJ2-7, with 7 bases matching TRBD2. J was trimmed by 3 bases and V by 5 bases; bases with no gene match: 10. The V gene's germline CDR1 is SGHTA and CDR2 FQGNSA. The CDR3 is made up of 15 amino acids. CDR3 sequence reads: CASSHSSGEGYEQYF. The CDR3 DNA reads TGTGCCAGCAGCCATTCTTCGGGGGAGGGCTACGAGCAGTACTTC.

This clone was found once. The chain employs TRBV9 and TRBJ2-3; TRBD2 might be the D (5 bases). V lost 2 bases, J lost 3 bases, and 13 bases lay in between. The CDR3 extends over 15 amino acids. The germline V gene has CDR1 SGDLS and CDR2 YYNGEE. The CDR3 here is CASSVGNHETDTQYF. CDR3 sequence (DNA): TGTGCCAGCAGCGTCGGGAACCACGAGACAGATACGCAGTATTTT.

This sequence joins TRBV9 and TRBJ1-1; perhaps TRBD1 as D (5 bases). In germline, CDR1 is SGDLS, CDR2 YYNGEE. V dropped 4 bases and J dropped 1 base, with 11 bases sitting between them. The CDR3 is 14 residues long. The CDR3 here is CASSPGRRNTEAFF. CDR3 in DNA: TGTGCCAGCAGCCCGGGACGAAGGAACACTGAAGCTTTCTTT.

The CDR3 coding sequence is TGTGCCTGGAGTATTGGCAGACGGGAGACCCAGTACTTC. Its protein product is CAWSIGRRETQYF. The V and J genes are TRBV30 and TRBJ2-5; D is undetermined. The CDR3 is 13 residues long. V shed 2 bases and J shed 5 bases, with 12 bases lying between them. Germline lookup yields CDR1 GTSNPN and CDR2 SVGIG (reference sequence).

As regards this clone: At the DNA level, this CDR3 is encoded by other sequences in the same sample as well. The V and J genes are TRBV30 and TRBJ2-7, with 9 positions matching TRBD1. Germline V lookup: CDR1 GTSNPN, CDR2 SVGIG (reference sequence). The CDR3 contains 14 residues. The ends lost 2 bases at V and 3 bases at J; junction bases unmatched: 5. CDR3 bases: TGTGCCTGGAGTACCGGGACAGGGAGCTACGAGCAGTACTTC. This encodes CAWSTGTGSYEQYF.

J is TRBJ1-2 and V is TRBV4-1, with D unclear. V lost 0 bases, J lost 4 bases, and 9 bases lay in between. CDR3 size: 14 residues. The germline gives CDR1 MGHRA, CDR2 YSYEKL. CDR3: CASSQETVTYGYTF. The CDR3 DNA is TGCGCCAGCAGCCAAGAAACGGTGACCTATGGCTACACCTTC.

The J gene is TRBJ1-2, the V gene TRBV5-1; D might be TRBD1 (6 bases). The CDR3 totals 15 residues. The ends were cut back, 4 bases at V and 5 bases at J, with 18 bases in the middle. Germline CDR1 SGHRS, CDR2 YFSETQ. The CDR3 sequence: CASSPRAGEAYGYTF. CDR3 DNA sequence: TGCGCCAGCAGCCCCCGGGCAGGGGAGGCATATGGCTACACCTTC.

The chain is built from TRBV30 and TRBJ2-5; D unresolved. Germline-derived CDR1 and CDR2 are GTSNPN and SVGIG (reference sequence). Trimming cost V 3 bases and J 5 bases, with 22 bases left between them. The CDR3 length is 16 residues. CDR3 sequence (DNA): TGTGCCTGGAGGCCTGTCGGCGGTTACCTGGGGGAGACCCAGTACTTC. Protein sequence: CAWRPVGGYLGETQYF.

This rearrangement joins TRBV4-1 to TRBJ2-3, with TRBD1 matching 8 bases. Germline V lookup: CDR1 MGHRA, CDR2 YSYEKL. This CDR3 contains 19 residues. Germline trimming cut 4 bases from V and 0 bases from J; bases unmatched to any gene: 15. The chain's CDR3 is CASSPLDRGPRSSTDTQYF. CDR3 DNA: TGCGCCAGCAGCCCCCTAGACAGGGGACCCAGATCTAGCACAGATACGCAGTATTTT.

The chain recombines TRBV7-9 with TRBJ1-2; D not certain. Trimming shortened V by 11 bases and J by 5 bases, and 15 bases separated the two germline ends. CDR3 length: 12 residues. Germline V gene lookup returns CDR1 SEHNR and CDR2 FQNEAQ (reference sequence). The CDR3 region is CAVQGRFYGYTF. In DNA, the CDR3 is TGTGCCGTCCAAGGCAGATTTTATGGCTACACCTTC.

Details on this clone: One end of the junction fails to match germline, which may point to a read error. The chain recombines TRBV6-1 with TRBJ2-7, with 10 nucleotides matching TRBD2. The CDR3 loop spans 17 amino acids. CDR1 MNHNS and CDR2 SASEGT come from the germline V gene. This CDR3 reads CASSEGLAAMISYEQYF. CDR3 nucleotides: TGTGCCAGCAGCGAAGGACTAGCGGCTATGATTTCCTACGAGCAGTACTTC.

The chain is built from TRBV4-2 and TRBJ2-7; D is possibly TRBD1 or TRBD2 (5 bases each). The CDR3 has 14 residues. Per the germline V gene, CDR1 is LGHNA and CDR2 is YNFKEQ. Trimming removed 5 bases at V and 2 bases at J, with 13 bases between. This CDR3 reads CASSYWDQPYEQYF. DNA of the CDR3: TGTGCCAGCAGCTATTGGGACCAACCCTACGAGCAGTACTTC.

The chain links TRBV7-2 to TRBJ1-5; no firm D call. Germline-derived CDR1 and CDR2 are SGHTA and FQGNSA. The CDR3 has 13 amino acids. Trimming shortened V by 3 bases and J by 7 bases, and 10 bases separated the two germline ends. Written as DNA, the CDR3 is TGTGCCAGCAGCTTCGAAGGTAAACAGCCCCAGCATTTT. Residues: CASSFEGKQPQHF.

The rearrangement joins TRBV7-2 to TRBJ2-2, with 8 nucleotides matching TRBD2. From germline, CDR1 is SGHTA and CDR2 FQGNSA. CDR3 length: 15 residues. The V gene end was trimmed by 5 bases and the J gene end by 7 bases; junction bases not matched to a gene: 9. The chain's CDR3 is CASSPTLAGNGELFF. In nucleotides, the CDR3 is TGTGCCAGCAGCCCAACCTTAGCGGGAAACGGGGAGCTGTTTTTT.

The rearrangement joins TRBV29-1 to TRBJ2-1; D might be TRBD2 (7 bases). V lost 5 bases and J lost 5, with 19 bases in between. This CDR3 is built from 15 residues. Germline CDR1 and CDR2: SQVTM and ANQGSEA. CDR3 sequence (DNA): TGCAGCGTTAGCAAGGGGGGGGGCTGGGACAATGAGCAGTTCTTC. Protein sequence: CSVSKGGGWDNEQFF.

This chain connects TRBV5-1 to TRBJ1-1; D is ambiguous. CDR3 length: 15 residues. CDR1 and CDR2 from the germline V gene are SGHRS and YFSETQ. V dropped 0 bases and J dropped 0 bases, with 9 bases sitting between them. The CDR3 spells CASSLAGIMNTEAFF. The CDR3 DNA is TGCGCCAGCAGCTTGGCGGGTATCATGAACACTGAAGCTTTCTTT. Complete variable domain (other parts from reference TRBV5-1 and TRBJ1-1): KAGVTQTPRYLIKTRGQQVTLSCSPISGHRSVSWYQQTPGQGLQFLFEYFSETQRNKGNFPGRFSGRQFSNSRSEMNVSTLELGDSALYLCASSLAGIMNTEAFFGQGTRLTVV.

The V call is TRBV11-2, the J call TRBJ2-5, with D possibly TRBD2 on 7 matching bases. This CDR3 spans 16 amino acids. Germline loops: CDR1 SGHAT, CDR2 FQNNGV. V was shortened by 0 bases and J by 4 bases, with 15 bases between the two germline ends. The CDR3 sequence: CASSLEVRGGSETQYF. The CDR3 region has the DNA TGTGCCAGCAGCTTAGAGGTTAGGGGGGGCTCAGAGACCCAGTACTTC.

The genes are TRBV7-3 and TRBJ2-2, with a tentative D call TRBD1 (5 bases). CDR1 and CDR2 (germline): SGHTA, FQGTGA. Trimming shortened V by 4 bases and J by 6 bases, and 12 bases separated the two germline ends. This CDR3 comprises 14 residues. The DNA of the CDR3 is TGTGCCAGCAGCTCATCAGGGAATCCCGGGGAGCTGTTTTTT. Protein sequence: CASSSSGNPGELFF.

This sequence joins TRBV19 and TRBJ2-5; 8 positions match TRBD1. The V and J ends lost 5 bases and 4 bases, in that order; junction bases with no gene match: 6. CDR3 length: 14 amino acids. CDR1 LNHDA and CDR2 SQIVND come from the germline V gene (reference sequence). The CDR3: CASSWDRQGETQYF. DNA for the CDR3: TGTGCCAGTAGTTGGGACAGGCAAGGAGAGACCCAGTACTTC. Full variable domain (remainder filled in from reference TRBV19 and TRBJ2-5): DGGITQSPKYLFRKEGQNVTLSCEQNLNHDAMYWYRQDPGQGLRLIYYSQIVNDFQKGDIAEGYSVSREKKESFPLTVTSAQKNPTAFYLCASSWDRQGETQYFGPGTRLLVL.

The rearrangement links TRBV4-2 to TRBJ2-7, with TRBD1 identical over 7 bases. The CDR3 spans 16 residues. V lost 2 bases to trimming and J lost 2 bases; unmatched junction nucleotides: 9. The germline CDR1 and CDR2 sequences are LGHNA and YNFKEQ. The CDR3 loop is CASSQLITGAAYEQYF. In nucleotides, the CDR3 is TGTGCCAGCAGCCAACTAATTACAGGGGCGGCCTACGAGCAGTACTTC.